This T cell receptor beta chain was found in a study of blood T cell repertoires in COVID-19. Study-level information: Some COVID-19 samples were acute and others convalescent; all came from the United States, Italy and Spain. PBMCs, B-cell-depleted T cells, or T cells were the source of the cDNA or gDNA that made up the material.

Source study methods: Amplification of reference gene primers provided the estimated nucleated cell counts. Profiled with immunoSEQ multiplex PCR; TCRdb holds only in-frame clones, not every one. From that table come the V and J calls and clone size; the DNA was used to work out D and trimming. Among about 15,000 clones listed, 75% to 90% were seen once. The ends lost 6 bases at V and 0 bases at J; junction bases unmatched: 8. The CDR3 is made up of 18 amino acids. Germline-derived CDR1 and CDR2 are SNHLY and FYNNEI. The material sequenced was peripheral blood. The V call is TRBV2, the J call TRBJ2-4, with 13 bases lining up with TRBD2. The sequence derives from a human donor in a cohort sampled during active COVID-19. CDR3 sequence reads: CASRELAGGVLAKNIQYF. Written as DNA, the CDR3 is TGTGCCAGCAGAGAACTAGCGGGGGGGGTCCTAGCCAAAAACATTCAGTACTTC.